These 3 T cell receptor beta chains were all obtained from the same sample, sequenced in a study of cytomegalovirus exposure and HLA in healthy donors. The PCR ran on 60 Vbeta and 13 Jbeta primers. Assay used: immunoSEQ multiplex PCR; TCRdb lists only in-frame clones, some missing. Here the sample spans around 140,000 clones, around 9.7% being singletons. The sample comprised PBMCs. Every receptor here comes from a man aged 45-65 years in good health and CMV-seronegative.

This clone was seen a handful of times. In nucleotides, the CDR3 is TGTGCCAGCAGGGTAAGGGGGAGCACGGGCGAGCAGTACTTC. Its translation: CASRVRGSTGEQYF. V usage is TRBV2 and J usage is TRBJ2-5, with a weak D call TRBD1 (6 bases). The tail of the sequence fits TRBJ2-7 better, so the J call may be wrong. Germline CDR1 is SNHLY and CDR2 is FYNNEI. The CDR3 totals 14 residues.

This clone was seen a handful of times. This rearrangement joins TRBV10-1 to TRBJ2-1; weak D call: TRBD1 (5 bases). Germline assignment: CDR1 WNHNN and CDR2 SYGVQD (reference sequence). Trimming took off 2 bases at V and 7 bases at J, with 6 bases between the two ends. The CDR3 extends over 12 amino acids. This CDR3 is CASSEGANEQFF. The CDR3 DNA follows: TGCGCCAGCAGTGAGGGGGCAAATGAGCAGTTCTTC.

This clone has just a few counts. The rearrangement links TRBV29-1 to TRBJ2-4; TRBD2 matches at 14 bases. The CDR3 is made up of 15 amino acids. V lost 7 bases and J lost 8; bases outside the gene matches: 10. CDR1 is SQVTM and CDR2 is ANQGSEA in the germline V gene. CDR3 loop: CSASDGTSGRDIQYF. Here the CDR3 DNA reads TGCAGCGCTTCCGACGGGACTAGCGGGAGAGACATTCAGTACTTC.